This T cell receptor beta chain was obtained from a study of siplizumab effects on memory and regulatory T cells. Study-wide results and limits: An assignable phenotype, naive or memory, was missing from roughly 76-95% of proliferating CD4+ or CD8+ clones. A major contribution to the alloresponse seemed to be made by naive T cells, which seemed more diverse than memory cells. Proliferating Tregs taken from siplizumab cultures were not shown to have a confirmed suppressive function.

This CDR3 has 18 residues. V lost 5 bases and J 5 bases, leaving 22 bases between the germline ends. Germline loops: CDR1 LNHDA, CDR2 SQIVND (reference sequence). The table came from immunoSEQ multiplex PCR; TCRdb's copy has only in-frame clones and leaves some out. The sample shows fewer than 120,000 clones, approximately 92% of them seen only once. As to this clone: Its antigen is unknown.

The chain joins TRBV19 to TRBJ2-6; D unclear. The source of this sequence is a human donor in good health. The sequenced material came from CD4+ T cells sorted from blood. Here the CDR3 reads CASSVGSKSQSRANVLTF. The DNA for the CDR3 is TGTGCCAGTAGTGTGGGTTCCAAATCACAAAGTCGGGCCAACGTCCTGACTTTC. Full variable domain (missing parts from reference TRBV19 and TRBJ2-6): DGGITQSPKYLFRKEGQNVTLSCEQNLNHDAMYWYRQDPGQGLRLIYYSQIVNDFQKGDIAEGYSVSREKKESFPLTVTSAQKNPTAFYLCASSVGSKSQSRANVLTFGAGSRLTVL.